This T cell receptor (beta chain) was sequenced during a study of T-cell reconstitution after alpha-beta-depleted transplantation in children (dated by TCRdb to 2016 to 2018). With respect to the entire study: T-cell immune reconstitution after TCRalphabeta/CD19-depleted allogeneic hematopoietic cell transplantation in children was quantitatively tracked in the study by means of TCR repertoire profiling.

As concerns this clonotype: Its cognate antigen has yet to be identified. No clone much larger than this one lies a single base away; base qualities are absent.

Libraries were prepared through PCR. The listed sequencing device is Illumina HiSeq 2500. TCR libraries were prepared with molecular barcoding, using unique molecular identifiers to normalize TCRbeta repertoire quantification. TCRdb applied fastp at Q25 and MiXCR to the public reads, then kept only in-frame beta chains. Identical CDR3 proteins give one entry, which carries the most common genes and DNA. Across this sample there are 600,000 to 700,000 distinct CDR3 sequences, with around 17% seen only once. Of the sample, approximately 1% falls within the top ten clones. A distance of 13 bases separates the germline ends of V and J, which lose 5 bases and 2 bases respectively. According to the germline V gene (reference sequence), CDR1 reads LNHNV and CDR2 reads YYDKDF. The CDR3, cysteine through phenylalanine, is 15 amino acids long. This entry keeps only the CDR3 DNA: 45 bases, framed from base 1.

In this chain, TRBV15 is recombined with TRBJ2-1; TRBD2 is possibly the D segment (5 matching bases). Here the sequenced sample was PBMCs from the stem cell graft donor, taken from the stem cell graft. The receptor was derived from a human donor who donated a stem cell graft to a child with acute myeloid leukemia. The CDR3 protein is CATSPEKRTYNEQFF. The DNA sequence follows: TGTGCCACCAGCCCCGAAAAGCGGACCTACAATGAGCAGTTCTTC.